The clone carrying this T cell receptor beta chain has just one count. Authors' data handling: Amplification of reference gene primers provided the estimated nucleated cell counts. Assay: immunoSEQ multiplex PCR; the TCRdb copy retains only in-frame clones and omits some. V, J and clone size are those of that table, while D and trimming were read from the DNA. The sample includes around 78,000 clones, more than 80% of them seen just once. The data are from a study of blood T cell repertoires in COVID-19. Whole-study context: Acute-phase and convalescent COVID-19 samples originated in the United States, Italy and Spain. The cDNA or gDNA used as material had been derived from T cells, B-cell-depleted T cells, or PBMCs.

The germline V gene encodes CDR1 SGDLS and CDR2 YYNGEE. The V end was cut by 2 bases, the J end by 4 bases, with 9 bases between. This CDR3 region has 13 residues. This rearrangement joins TRBV9 to TRBJ1-1; no definite D call. The sequenced material came from peripheral blood. This TCR derives from a man aged 50-59 years with active or convalescent COVID-19. The CDR3 loop reads CASSVGSGTEAFF. The CDR3 DNA is TGTGCCAGCAGCGTCGGTAGTGGCACTGAAGCTTTCTTT.